This T cell receptor (beta chain) was found in a study of neurological immune-mediated disorders. TCRdb processed the 5' RACE reads anew with MiXCR; each CDR3 protein has one entry. The table lists roughly 29,000 distinct CDR3 sequences, 20% to 25% of them singletons, with roughly 27% in the top ten. The ends were cut back, 3 bases at V and 10 bases at J, with 9 bases in the middle. This CDR3 contains 11 residues. The chain employs TRBV12-3 or TRBV12-4 and TRBJ1-1; D remains unclear. The sequenced sample was CD4+ T cells from blood. This sequence was found in a man over 45 with HTLV-1-associated myelopathy (HAM/TSP). As DNA, the CDR3 is TGTGCCAGCAGTTTCGGGCTGGGAGCTTTCTTT. It is translated as CASSFGLGAFF.